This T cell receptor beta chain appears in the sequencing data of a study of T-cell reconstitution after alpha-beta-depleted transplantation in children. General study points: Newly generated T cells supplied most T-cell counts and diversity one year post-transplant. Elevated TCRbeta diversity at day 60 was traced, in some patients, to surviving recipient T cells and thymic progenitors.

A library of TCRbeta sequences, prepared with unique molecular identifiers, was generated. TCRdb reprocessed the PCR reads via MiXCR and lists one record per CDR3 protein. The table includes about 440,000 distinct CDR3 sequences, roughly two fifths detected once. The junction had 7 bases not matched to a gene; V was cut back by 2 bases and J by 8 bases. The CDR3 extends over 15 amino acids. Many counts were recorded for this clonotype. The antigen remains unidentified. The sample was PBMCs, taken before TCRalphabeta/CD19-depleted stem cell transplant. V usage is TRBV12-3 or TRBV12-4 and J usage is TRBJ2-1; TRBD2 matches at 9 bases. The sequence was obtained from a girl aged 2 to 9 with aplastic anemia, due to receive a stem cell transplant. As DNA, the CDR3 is TGTGCCAGCAGTTTACGAGCGGGAGGCTCTTATGAGCAGTTCTTC. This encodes CASSLRAGGSYEQFF.